This TCR beta chain was identified in a study of cytomegalovirus exposure and HLA in healthy donors. The PCR had 60 Vbeta and 13 Jbeta primers. Measured with immunoSEQ multiplex PCR; TCRdb has only the in-frame clones, and not every one. The table has under 250,000 clones, around 80% seen once. Study-level findings and limits: For TCR beta chains, V- and J-gene trimming was later linked to a missense DCLRE1C variant. Analyzed later, most CMV-associated TCR beta chains appeared HLA-restricted. According to reports, the classifier identified cytomegalovirus status with high specificity and sensitivity.

This CDR3 region has 14 residues. The germline CDR1 and CDR2 sequences are GTSNPN and SVGIG (reference sequence). The V end was cut by 4 bases, the J end by 2 bases, with 15 bases between. About this clone: Its antigen is not identified.

The sequencing input was PBMCs. The TCR originated in a boy between 10 and 17 years old in good health and CMV-seronegative. V and J are TRBV30 and TRBJ2-7; tentative D call: TRBD2 (5 bases). CDR3 DNA sequence: TGTGCCTGGACCCCCAAGCGGAAAGCCTACGAGCAGTACTTC. This gives the protein CAWTPKRKAYEQYF.